This T cell receptor (beta chain) was recovered during a study of T cell responses to AZD1222 COVID-19 vaccine. Overall study findings and caveats: It was only 6 or 7 AZD1222 recipients who were seropositive at baseline. A mostly white British donor set with more females was recruited, and clonal diversity was possibly underestimated. An increase in Spike-specific TCR breadth and depth was observed after two AZD1222 doses.

Between the trimmed V and J ends, which lost 5 bases and 2 bases, there was a span of 11 bases. The CDR3 runs 14 residues. The germline gives CDR1 SGHAT, CDR2 FQNNGV. Of note for this clone: The antigen remains unidentified.

The method was immunoSEQ multiplex PCR; TCRdb's version includes in-frame clones alone and lacks a portion of them. This table holds tens of thousands of clones, around nine tenths found once. Source: peripheral blood, taken 28 days after the second AZD1222 dose. The J gene is TRBJ2-3, the V gene TRBV11-2, with TRBD2 as a possible D gene (5 bases). This clonotype was sampled from an adult who received the AZD1222 COVID-19 vaccine. The chain's CDR3 is CASSVGGATDTQYF. The CDR3 DNA reads as TGTGCCAGCAGCGTAGGAGGAGCCACAGATACGCAGTATTTT.